Listed below are T cell receptor beta chains from one sample, sequenced in a study of a mutant IDH1 vaccine in newly diagnosed glioma. No antigen is known for these receptors. Data came from immunoSEQ multiplex PCR; TCRdb stores just in-frame clones and leaves some out. The data hold roughly 30,000 clones, with approximately 78% observed a single time. Sequenced material: PBMCs, taken from a glioma patient whose treatment included an IDH1 peptide vaccine. Receptors originate from a man aged 25 to 40 with glioma. CDR3s include the opening cysteine and the closing phenylalanine or tryptophan. The D gene is left open where the match is weak. A clone size is listed for some rows: how often the clone was seen (once, few, many), or a class if it is expanded.

TRBJ2-1	NA	NA	TRBV29-1	CSVGGVESSNEQFF	TGCAGCGTTGGAGGAGTAGAATCCTCCAATGAGCAGTTCTTC
TRBJ2-3	NA	TRBD1	TRBV4-1	CASSQDGDIGGQRTDTQYF	TGCGCCAGCAGCCAAGATGGAGATATTGGGGGACAGCGCACAGATACGCAGTATTTT
TRBJ1-5	NA	NA	TRBV6-6	CASSNGRDINQPQHF	TGTGCCAGCAGTAATGGCCGGGACATTAATCAGCCCCAGCATTTT
TRBJ1-5	NA	NA	TRBV30	CAWSGQSNQPQHF	TGTGCCTGGAGTGGCCAGAGCAATCAGCCCCAGCATTTT
TRBJ2-3	NA	NA	TRBV6-5	CASSKEWNTDTQYF	TGTGCCAGCAGCAAAGAGTGGAACACAGATACGCAGTATTTT
TRBJ1-1	few	TRBD1	TRBV7-9	CASRPGPQGVNTEAFF	TGTGCCAGCAGACCAGGACCACAGGGGGTTAACACTGAAGCTTTCTTT
TRBJ1-1	NA	NA	TRBV5-4	CASSLDGGAPLNAEAFF	TGTGCCAGCAGCTTGGATGGGGGCGCGCCCCTGAACGCTGAAGCTTTCTTT
TRBJ2-5	NA	TRBD2	TRBV7-2	CASSSSGGALETQYF	TGTGCCAGCAGCTCTAGCGGGGGGGCGTTGGAGACCCAGTACTTC
TRBJ1-1	NA	NA	TRBV6-1	CASSPGLTEAFF	TGTGCCAGCAGTCCAGGGCTCACTGAAGCTTTCTTT
TRBJ2-2	NA	NA	TRBV11-3	CASSLSRAGGELFF	TGTGCCAGCAGCTTATCAAGGGCCGGCGGGGAGCTGTTTTTT
TRBJ1-5	once	TRBD1	TRBV2	CASSDPYKNRGDKSNQPQHF	TGTGCCAGCAGTGACCCTTATAAAAACAGGGGAGATAAGAGCAATCAGCCCCAGCATTTT
TRBJ1-5	NA	NA	TRBV7-9	CASSLRGQVGSNQPQHF	TGTGCCAGCAGCTTACGGGGCCAAGTGGGTAGCAATCAGCCCCAGCATTTT
TRBJ2-1	NA	NA	TRBV10-3	CAISKSGFGNEQFF	TGTGCCATCAGTAAATCAGGGTTCGGCAATGAGCAGTTCTTC
TRBJ1-1	NA	TRBD1	TRBV7-8	CASSFTSQGRDTEAFF	TGTGCCAGCAGCTTCACCTCACAGGGGAGGGACACTGAAGCTTTCTTT
TRBJ2-7	once	TRBD1	TRBV6-5	CASSGTGGEQYF	TGTGCCAGCAGCGGGACAGGGGGGGAGCAGTACTTC
TRBJ1-1	NA	NA	TRBV6-1	CASSRGAMNTEAFF	TGTGCCAGCAGTAGAGGCGCCATGAACACTGAAGCTTTCTTT
TRBJ2-1	NA	NA	TRBV5-4	CASSSTSGTYNEQFF	TGTGCCAGCAGCTCGACCTCTGGGACCTACAATGAGCAGTTCTTC
TRBJ1-6	NA	NA	TRBV5-1	CASSSKEADSYNYNSPLHF	TGCGCCAGCAGCTCGAAAGAGGCGGACTCGTATAACTATAATTCACCCCTCCACTTT
TRBJ2-1	NA	NA	TRBV4-2	CASTLLAEASGEQFF	TGTGCCAGCACCCTCTTAGCGGAAGCCTCGGGTGAGCAGTTCTTC
TRBJ2-7	NA	TRBD2	TRBV4-2	CASSQESVDSGIYEQYF	TGTGCCAGCAGCCAAGAATCGGTGGATAGCGGGATTTACGAGCAGTACTTC
TRBJ1-1	NA	TRBD1	TRBV19	CASSERGRETGAFF	TGTGCCAGTAGTGAGAGGGGGCGGGAGACGGGAGCTTTCTTT
TRBJ2-2	NA	NA	TRBV6-4	CASSDSKGGLDTGELFF	TGTGCCAGCAGTGACTCGAAGGGGGGCCTCGACACCGGGGAGCTGTTTTTT
TRBJ2-2	NA	TRBD2	TRBV2	CASALGTSGSGELFF	TGTGCCAGCGCATTAGGGACTAGCGGGTCCGGGGAGCTGTTTTTT
TRBJ1-1	NA	NA	TRBV9	CASSPRQIGGTEAFF	TGTGCCAGCAGCCCTCGACAGATCGGAGGCACTGAAGCTTTCTTT
TRBJ1-4	once	NA	TRBV19	CASSLGTNEKLFF	TGTGCCAGTAGTTTGGGAACTAATGAAAAACTGTTTTTT
TRBJ1-4	NA	NA	TRBV28	CASSTTGDEKLFF	TGTGCCAGCAGTACGACTGGGGATGAAAAACTGTTTTTT
TRBJ1-2	NA	NA	TRBV7-2	CASSFSRPNYGYTF	TGTGCCAGCAGCTTTTCGCGCCCTAACTATGGCTACACCTTC
TRBJ2-7	NA	TRBD1	TRBV5-1	CASSPDRGVYHEQYF	TGCGCCAGCAGTCCCGACAGGGGTGTTTACCACGAGCAGTACTTC
TRBJ2-2	NA	NA	TRBV18	CASSRGSQGTGELFF	TGTGCCAGCTCACGGGGGTCCCAGGGCACCGGGGAGCTGTTTTTT
TRBJ1-6	NA	NA	TRBV6-6	CASSPGAVGSPLHF	TGTGCCAGCAGTCCCGGGGCCGTTGGTTCACCCCTCCACTTT
TRBJ1-1	NA	NA	TRBV5-4	CASRGPGQNTEAFF	TGTGCCAGCAGAGGGCCGGGGCAGAACACTGAAGCTTTCTTT
TRBJ1-2	NA	NA	TRBV4-3	CASSQDRIGANYGYTF	TGCGCCAGCAGCCAAGATCGTATTGGGGCAAACTATGGCTACACCTTC
TRBJ1-1	few	TRBD1	TRBV19	CASSWTGGNTEAFF	TGTGCCAGTAGTTGGACAGGGGGAAACACTGAAGCTTTCTTT
TRBJ2-1	NA	NA	TRBV7-2	CASSLEGGAFRNEQFF	TGTGCCAGCAGCTTAGAAGGAGGGGCCTTCCGAAATGAGCAGTTCTTC
TRBJ2-1	few	TRBD2	TRBV18	CASSPPTPGGNEQFF	TGTGCCAGCTCACCACCGACTCCGGGAGGTAATGAGCAGTTCTTC
TRBJ2-1	NA	TRBD2	TRBV10-1	CASSTGTNYNEQFF	TGCGCCAGCAGTACCGGGACTAACTACAATGAGCAGTTCTTC
TRBJ1-1	NA	TRBD1	TRBV20-1	CSAGGTTEAFF	TGCAGTGCAGGGGGCACCACTGAAGCTTTCTTT
TRBJ2-7	once	NA	TRBV30	CAWSVLAGVRNEQYF	TGTGCCTGGAGTGTACTTGCAGGGGTAAGGAACGAGCAGTACTTC
TRBJ1-1	NA	TRBD1	TRBV14	CASRGQLNTEAFF	TGTGCCAGCAGGGGACAGTTGAACACTGAAGCTTTCTTT
TRBJ2-3	NA	TRBD2	TRBV6-5	CASSPPGTSSDTQYF	TGTGCCAGCAGTCCCCCCGGGACTAGCTCGGATACGCAGTATTTT
TRBJ2-5	NA	TRBD2	TRBV5-6	CASSLVAGGGETQYF	TGTGCCAGCAGCTTGGTAGCGGGAGGGGGAGAGACCCAGTACTTC
TRBJ2-7	NA	TRBD2	TRBV9	CASSVGAGGRRSYEQYF	TGTGCCAGCAGCGTAGGGGCAGGCGGGAGGCGTTCCTACGAGCAGTACTTC
TRBJ2-1	NA	TRBD2	TRBV29-1	CSVKGGGGRPEQFF	TGCAGCGTCAAAGGTGGGGGAGGGCGCCCTGAGCAGTTCTTC
TRBJ1-5	NA	TRBD1	TRBV4-1	CASSHPLGDRGNQPQHF	TGCGCCAGCAGCCATCCCCTTGGGGACAGGGGCAATCAGCCCCAGCATTTT
TRBJ1-1	NA	NA	TRBV7-2	CASSPQPNEWNTEAFF	TGTGCCAGCAGCCCTCAGCCGAATGAATGGAACACTGAAGCTTTCTTT
TRBJ1-2	few	NA	TRBV2	CASRAEELRTELNYGYTF	TGTGCCAGCAGGGCGGAGGAGTTGAGGACCGAACTAAACTATGGCTACACCTTC